This T cell receptor beta chain was documented in a study of response to subunit inactivated influenza vaccine. Each CDR3 protein gets one entry after TCRdb re-called the RT-PCR reads with MiXCR. The repertoire consists of some 540,000 distinct CDR3 sequences, with approximately 22% occurring once and the leading ten covering about 3%. The sample holds a few counts of this clonotype. CDR1 DFQATT and CDR2 SNEGSKA come from the germline V gene (reference sequence). V was shortened by 3 bases and J by 0 bases, with 20 bases between the two germline ends. The CDR3 has 17 amino acids. These sequences were also reported in another study, on T cells expressing NK-cell markers. That work contributes: It was by 5'RACE template switching with UMIs that TCR beta cDNA was made. With an anti-gamma-delta TCR antibody, sorting in several experiments was kept to alpha-beta TCR T cells.

The chain links TRBV20-1 to TRBJ1-1; D gene ambiguous. Source: CD4+ T cells sorted from PBMCs, taken about 11 days after vaccination. This receptor was taken from a man aged 50 to 59 who received an inactivated influenza vaccine. The CDR3 protein is CSASLGTGIHMNTEAFF. In DNA, the CDR3 is TGCAGTGCTAGTCTGGGCACGGGAATCCACATGAACACTGAAGCTTTCTTT.